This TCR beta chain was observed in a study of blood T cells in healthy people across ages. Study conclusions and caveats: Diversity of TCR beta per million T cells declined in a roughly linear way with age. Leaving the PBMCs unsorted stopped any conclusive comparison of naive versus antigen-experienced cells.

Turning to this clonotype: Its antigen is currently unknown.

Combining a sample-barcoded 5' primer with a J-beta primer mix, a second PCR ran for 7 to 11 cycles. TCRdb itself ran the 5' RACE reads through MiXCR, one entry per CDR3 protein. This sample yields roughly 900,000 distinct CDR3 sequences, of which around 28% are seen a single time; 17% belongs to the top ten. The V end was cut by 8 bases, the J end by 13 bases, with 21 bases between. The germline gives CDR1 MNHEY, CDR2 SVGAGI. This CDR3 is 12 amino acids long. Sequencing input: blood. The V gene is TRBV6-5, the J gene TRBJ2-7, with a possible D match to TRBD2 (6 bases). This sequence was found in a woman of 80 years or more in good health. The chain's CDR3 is CASQRRATSSYF. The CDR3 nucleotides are TGTGCCAGCCAACGGAGGGCTACGAGCAGCTACTTC.